The 3 T cell receptor beta chains below all came from one sample that was sequenced in a study of control samples from healthy donors and cancer patients. The data were produced by immunoSEQ multiplex PCR, yet TCRdb's version contains in-frame clones alone and is incomplete. The table includes 150,000 to 190,000 clones, about 93% detected once. Input material: blood. The source is a man between 50 and 59 years old in good health.

This clone was recorded only once. V and J are TRBV12-3 or TRBV12-4 and TRBJ2-5, with a possible D match to TRBD1 (6 bases). CDR3 length: 12 amino acids. Trimming pared 6 bases from V and 2 bases from J, leaving 7 bases between. The CDR3, as DNA: TGTGCCAGCAGACAGGGACAAGAGACCCAGTACTTC. Translated, it gives CASRQGQETQYF.

The chain couples TRBV2 to TRBJ1-1; a weak D match, TRBD1 (6 bases). The germline V and J ends were trimmed by 6 bases and 1 base, with 12 bases remaining between them. Germline assignment: CDR1 SNHLY and CDR2 FYNNEI. This CDR3 is built from 14 residues. DNA for the CDR3: TGTGCCAGCAGCGCAGGACAGAGGAACACTGAAGCTTTCTTT. Residues: CASSAGQRNTEAFF.

The V gene is TRBV25-1, the J gene TRBJ2-2; TRBD1 agrees at 10 bases. V shed 10 bases, J shed 7 bases, and the junction held 6 bases outside the gene matches. CDR3 length: 13 residues. Germline V gives CDR1 MGHDK, CDR2 SYGVNS. The CDR3 region is CATSGQGFGELFF. Written as DNA, the CDR3 is TGTGCCACCTCGGGACAGGGGTTCGGGGAGCTGTTTTTT.